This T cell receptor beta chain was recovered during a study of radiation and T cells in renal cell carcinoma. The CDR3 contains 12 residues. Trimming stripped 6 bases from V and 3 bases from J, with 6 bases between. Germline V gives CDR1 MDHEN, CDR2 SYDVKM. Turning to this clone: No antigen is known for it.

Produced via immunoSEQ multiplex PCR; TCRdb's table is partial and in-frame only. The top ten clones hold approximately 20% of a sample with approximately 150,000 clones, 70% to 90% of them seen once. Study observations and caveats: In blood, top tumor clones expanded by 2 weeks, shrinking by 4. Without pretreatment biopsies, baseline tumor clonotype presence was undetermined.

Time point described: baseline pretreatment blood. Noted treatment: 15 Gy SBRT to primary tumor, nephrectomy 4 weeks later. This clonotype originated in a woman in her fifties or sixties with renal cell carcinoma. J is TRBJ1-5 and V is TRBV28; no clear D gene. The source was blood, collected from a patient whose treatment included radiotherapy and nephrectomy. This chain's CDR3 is CASRSSNQPQHF. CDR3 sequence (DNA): TGTGCCAGCAGGTCATCCAATCAGCCCCAGCATTTT.